The clone carrying this T cell receptor (beta chain) was counted a few times. Its specificity is not known. This sample was taken from a study of identical twins. Study results and limitations: Twin-shared out-of-frame alpha sequences were enriched for low generation probability. Reduced insertions were recorded for abundant cord blood beta clonotypes, with no such pattern in memory repertoires. Twins shared beta out-of-frame sequences in excess, but this excess was weaker.

A universal primer site was incorporated via template switching, and the cDNA contained unique molecular identifiers. MiXCR was run by TCRdb on the 5' RACE reads, yielding one entry per CDR3 protein. The profile shows 200,000 to 250,000 distinct CDR3 sequences, roughly 7% of them singletons. The same data also contributed to another study, on yellow fever vaccine responses in identical twins.

The sequenced sample consisted of memory (CD45RO+) T cells sorted from blood. The sequence was collected from a woman under 30 in good health.

The CDR3 DNA sequence: TGTGCCAGCAGCCGGCTACGGGGGAGTCAAGAGACCCAGTACTTC. This gives the protein CASSRLRGSQETQYF. The chain has TRBV2 and TRBJ2-5, with a weak D call TRBD2 (6 bases). Looked up from germline, CDR1 is SNHLY and CDR2 is FYNNEI. With 6 bases removed from V and 2 bases from J, the gap between germline ends came to 16 bases. The CDR3 is 15 amino acids.